Many counts were recorded for the clone carrying this T cell receptor beta chain. Its cognate antigen is unknown. Researchers amplified the TCR beta CDR3 regions from RNA transcripts. With the HTBI primer set, the TCR CDR3 went through a first round of RT-PCR. TCRdb called the multiplex PCR reads again in MiXCR, with one record for every CDR3 protein. The table has fewer than 650,000 distinct CDR3 sequences, around 13% seen once; the top ten hold roughly 13%. This sample was taken from a study of T cells in Graves' hyperthyroidism and ophthalmopathy. Study results and caveats: The majority of expanded thyroid clonotypes above 0.001 also appeared in blood.

Calling Graves' hyperthyroidism stable meant ophthalmopathy did not progress within 18 months. Patients between 18 and 65 years old had hyperthyroidism, newly diagnosed and lasting under 2 months. Germline V gene lookup returns CDR1 SGHTA and CDR2 FQGNSA. V was shortened by 8 bases and J by 7 bases, with 18 bases between the two germline ends. The CDR3 is 13 residues long. Source material: blood. This TCR came from a woman in her thirties or forties with Graves' hyperthyroidism. The genes are TRBV7-2 and TRBJ2-7; D ambiguous. This CDR3 is CASAIFSVREQYF. The CDR3 DNA reads as TGTGCCAGCGCGATTTTCAGCGTTCGGGAGCAGTACTTC.